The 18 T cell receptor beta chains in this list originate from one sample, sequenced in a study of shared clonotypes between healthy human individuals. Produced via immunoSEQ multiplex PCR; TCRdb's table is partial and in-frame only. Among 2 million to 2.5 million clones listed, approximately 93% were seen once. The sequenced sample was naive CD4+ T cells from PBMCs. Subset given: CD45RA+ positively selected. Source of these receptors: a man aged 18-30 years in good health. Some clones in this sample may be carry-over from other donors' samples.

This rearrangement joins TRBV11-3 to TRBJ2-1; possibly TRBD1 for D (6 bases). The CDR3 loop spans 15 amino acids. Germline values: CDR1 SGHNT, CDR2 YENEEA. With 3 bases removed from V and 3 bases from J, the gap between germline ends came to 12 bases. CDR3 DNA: TGTGCCAGCAGCTTGTACGGGACAAGCTACAATGAGCAGTTCTTC. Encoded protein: CASSLYGTSYNEQFF.

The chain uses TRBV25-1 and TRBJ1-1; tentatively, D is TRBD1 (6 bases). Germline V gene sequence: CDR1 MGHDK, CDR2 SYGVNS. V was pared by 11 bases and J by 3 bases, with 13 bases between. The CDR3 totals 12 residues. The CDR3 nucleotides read TGTGCCTCAGGGGAATCGGACACTGAAGCTTTCTTT. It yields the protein CASGESDTEAFF.

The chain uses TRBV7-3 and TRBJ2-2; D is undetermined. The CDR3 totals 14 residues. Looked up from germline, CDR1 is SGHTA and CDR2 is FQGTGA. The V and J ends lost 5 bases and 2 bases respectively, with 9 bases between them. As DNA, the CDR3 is TGTGCCAGCAGCCACGGGTCTAACACCGGGGAGCTGTTTTTT. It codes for CASSHGSNTGELFF.

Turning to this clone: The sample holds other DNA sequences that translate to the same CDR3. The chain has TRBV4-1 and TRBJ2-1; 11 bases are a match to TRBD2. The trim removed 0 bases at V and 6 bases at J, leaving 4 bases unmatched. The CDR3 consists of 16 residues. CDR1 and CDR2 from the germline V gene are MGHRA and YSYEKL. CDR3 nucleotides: TGCGCCAGCAGCCAAGATGGGCTAGCGGGAGGCAATGAGCAGTTCTTC. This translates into CASSQDGLAGGNEQFF.

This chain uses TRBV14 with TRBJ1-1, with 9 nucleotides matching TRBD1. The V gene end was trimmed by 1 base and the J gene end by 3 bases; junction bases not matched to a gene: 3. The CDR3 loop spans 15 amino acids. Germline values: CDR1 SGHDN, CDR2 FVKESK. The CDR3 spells CASSQVTGGYTEAFF. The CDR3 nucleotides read TGTGCCAGCAGCCAAGTTACAGGGGGCTACACTGAAGCTTTCTTT.

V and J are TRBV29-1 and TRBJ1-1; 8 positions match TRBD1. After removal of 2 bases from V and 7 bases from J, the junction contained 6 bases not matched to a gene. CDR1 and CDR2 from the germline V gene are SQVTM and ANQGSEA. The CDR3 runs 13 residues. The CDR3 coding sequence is TGCAGCGTTGAAAGCAGGGGGCGAGGTGAAGCTTTCTTT. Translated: CSVESRGRGEAFF. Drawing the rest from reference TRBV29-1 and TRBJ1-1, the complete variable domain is SAVISQKPSRDICQRGTSLTIQCQVDSQVTMMFWYRQQPGQSLTLIATANQGSEATYESGFVIDKFPISRPNLTFSTLTVSNMSPEDSSIYLCSVESRGRGEAFFGQGTRLTVV.

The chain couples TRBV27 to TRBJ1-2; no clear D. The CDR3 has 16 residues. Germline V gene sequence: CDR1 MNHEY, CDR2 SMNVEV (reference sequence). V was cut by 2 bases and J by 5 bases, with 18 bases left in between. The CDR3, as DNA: TGTGCCAGCAGTTTACATATTCCGGCAGCCAGTTATGGCTACACCTTC. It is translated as CASSLHIPAASYGYTF.

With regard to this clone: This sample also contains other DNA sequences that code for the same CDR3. The DNA of the CDR3 is TGTGCCAGCTCACTGGGACTAAACACCGGGGAGCTGTTTTTT. This codes for CASSLGLNTGELFF. The chain uses TRBV18 and TRBJ2-2; 7 nucleotides agree with TRBD2. The CDR3 runs 14 residues. V was pared by 4 bases and J by 2 bases, with 1 base of the junction left unmatched. Germline V gene data show CDR1 as KGHSH and CDR2 as LQKENI. The full variable domain, with the rest looked up from reference TRBV18 and TRBJ2-2, is NAGVMQNPRHLVRRRGQEARLRCSPMKGHSHVYWYRQLPEEGLKFMVYLQKENIIDESGMPKERFSAEFPKEGPSILRIQQVVRGDSAAYFCASSLGLNTGELFFGEGSRLTVL.

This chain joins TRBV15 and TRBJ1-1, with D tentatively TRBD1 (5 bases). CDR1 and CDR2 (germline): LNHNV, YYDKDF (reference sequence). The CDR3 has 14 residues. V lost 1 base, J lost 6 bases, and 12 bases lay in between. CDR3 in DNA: TGTGCCACCAGCAGAGTAGGGGATTCGGCTGAAGCTTTCTTT. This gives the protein CATSRVGDSAEAFF.

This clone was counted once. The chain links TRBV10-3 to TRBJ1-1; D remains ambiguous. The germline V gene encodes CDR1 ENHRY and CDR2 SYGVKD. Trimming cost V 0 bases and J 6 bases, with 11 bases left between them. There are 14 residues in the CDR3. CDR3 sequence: CAISESFGRAEAFF. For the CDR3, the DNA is TGTGCCATCAGTGAGTCGTTCGGCAGAGCTGAAGCTTTCTTT.

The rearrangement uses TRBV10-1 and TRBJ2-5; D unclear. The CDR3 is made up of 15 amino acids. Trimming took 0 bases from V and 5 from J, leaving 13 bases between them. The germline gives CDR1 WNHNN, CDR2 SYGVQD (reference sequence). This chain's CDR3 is CASSESGLGRETQYF. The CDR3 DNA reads TGCGCCAGCAGTGAGTCGGGGTTGGGTCGGGAGACCCAGTACTTC.

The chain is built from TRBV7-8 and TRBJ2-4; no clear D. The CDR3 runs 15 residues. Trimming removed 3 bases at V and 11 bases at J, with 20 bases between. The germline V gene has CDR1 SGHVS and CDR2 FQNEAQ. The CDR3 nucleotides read TGTGCCAGCAGCTTCAATTCACGGACCTCACAAGTTCAGTACTTC. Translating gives CASSFNSRTSQVQYF. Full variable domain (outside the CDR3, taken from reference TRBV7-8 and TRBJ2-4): GAGVSQSPRYKVAKRGQDVALRCDPISGHVSLFWYQQALGQGPEFLTYFQNEAQLDKSGLPSDRFFAERPEGSVSTLKIQRTQQEDSAVYLCASSFNSRTSQVQYFGAGTRLSVL.

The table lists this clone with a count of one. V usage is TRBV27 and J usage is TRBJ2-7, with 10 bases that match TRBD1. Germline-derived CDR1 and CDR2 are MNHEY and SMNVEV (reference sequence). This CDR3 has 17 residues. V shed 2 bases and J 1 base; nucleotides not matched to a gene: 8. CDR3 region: CASSLRTGGGLSYEQYF. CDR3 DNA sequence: TGTGCCAGCAGTTTACGGACAGGGGGAGGGTTATCCTACGAGCAGTACTTC.

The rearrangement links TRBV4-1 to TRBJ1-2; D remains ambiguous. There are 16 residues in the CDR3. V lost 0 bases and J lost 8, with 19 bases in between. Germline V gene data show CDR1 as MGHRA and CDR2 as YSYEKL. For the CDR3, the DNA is TGCGCCAGCAGCCAAGATATACGACCGGGAAGATGGGGCTACACCTTC. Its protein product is CASSQDIRPGRWGYTF.

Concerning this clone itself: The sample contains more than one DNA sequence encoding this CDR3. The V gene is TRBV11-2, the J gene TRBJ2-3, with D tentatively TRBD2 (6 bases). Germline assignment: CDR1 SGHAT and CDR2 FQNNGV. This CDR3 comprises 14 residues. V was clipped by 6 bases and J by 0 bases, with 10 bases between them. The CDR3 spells CASSSSGSTDTQYF. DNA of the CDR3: TGTGCCAGCAGTAGTAGCGGCAGCACAGATACGCAGTATTTT.

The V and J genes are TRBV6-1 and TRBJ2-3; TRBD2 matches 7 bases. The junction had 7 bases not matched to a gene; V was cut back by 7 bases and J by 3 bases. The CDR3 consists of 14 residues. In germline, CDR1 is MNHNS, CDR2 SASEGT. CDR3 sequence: CASNPRGRTDTQYF. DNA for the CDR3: TGTGCCAGCAACCCTCGCGGGAGAACAGATACGCAGTATTTT.

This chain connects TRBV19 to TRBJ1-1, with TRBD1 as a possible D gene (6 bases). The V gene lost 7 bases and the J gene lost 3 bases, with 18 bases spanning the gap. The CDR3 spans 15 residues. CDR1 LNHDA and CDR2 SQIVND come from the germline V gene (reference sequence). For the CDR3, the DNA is TGTGCCAGTACCCCCGCAGGGGCGGGCGACACTGAAGCTTTCTTT. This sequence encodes CASTPAGAGDTEAFF.

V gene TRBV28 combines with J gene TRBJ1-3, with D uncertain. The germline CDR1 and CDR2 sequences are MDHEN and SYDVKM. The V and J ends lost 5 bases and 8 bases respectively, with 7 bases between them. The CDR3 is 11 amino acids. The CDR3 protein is CASSTRDTIYF. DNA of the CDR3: TGTGCCAGCAGTACTAGGGACACCATATATTTT.